This T cell receptor beta chain was recorded in a study of blood T cell repertoires in COVID-19. Trimming left V 5 bases short and J 4 bases short, with 15 bases between. The CDR3 length is 14 residues. Germline CDR1 and CDR2: SGHRS and YFSETQ. Data came from immunoSEQ multiplex PCR; TCRdb stores just in-frame clones and leaves some out. Of hundreds of thousands of clones listed, roughly 87% are singletons. The V and J genes are TRBV5-1 and TRBJ1-1; the D is unclear. Sequenced: PBMCs or T cells enriched from blood (not recorded which). The source of this sequence is a woman in her late teens or twenties who had recovered from COVID-19. The CDR3 DNA follows: TGCGCCAGCAGTGACCCAATCCCTAGCACTGAAGCTTTCTTT. Protein: CASSDPIPSTEAFF.